This TCR beta chain is drawn from a study of blood T cell repertoires in COVID-19 (dated by TCRdb to 2020 to 2021). With respect to the entire study: The collaborator samples originated in the United States, Italy and Spain and spanned the acute and convalescent phases of COVID-19. Where HLA class I and class II types were available, the types were taken from metadata supplied by the sample provider, not from assay-based typing. Nearly every sample came with metadata listing a de-identified subject ID, COVID-19 status, age in years and sex. Deeply sampled blood TCRbeta repertoires from subjects exposed to, actively infected with, or recovered from COVID-19 were included in the dataset. The material from the prospective study consisted of cDNA or gDNA derived from T cells, B-cell-depleted T cells, or PBMCs. The repertoires were made available in a free public database intended to serve as a resource for research on the immune response to SARS-CoV-2. The samples were drawn from the first 160 participants of the ongoing ImmuneRACE study and from 950 to 1,500 subjects provided by 6 global collaborators. Results the study describes overall, beyond this receptor: The amount of clinical and demographic metadata varied by source and participant and was provided uncurated.

TCRbeta CDR3 regions were amplified from genomic DNA using the immunoSEQ Assay, a bias-controlled multiplex PCR. The original methods were these. The number of nucleated cells in each sample was estimated by amplification of reference gene primers within the assay. To quantify the absolute abundance of each unique TCRbeta CDR3 rearrangement, sequence reads were collapsed and filtered. For each sample, productive Simpson clonality was calculated as the square root of Simpson's diversity index across productive rearrangements. TCRdb retrieved this table from immuneACCESS and kept in-frame rearrangements only. Not all clones are present; in checked studies, unresolved V genes account for under half, and no reason is known for the remainder. V and J calls and clone size follow that table, whereas D and trimming were derived from the DNA. This sample holds about 170,000 clones; about 86% were observed only once. The ten largest clones represent approximately 11% of the sample.

The junction carries 22 bases between V and J, which are trimmed by 2 bases and 5 bases respectively. Its CDR3 holds 18 amino acids, cysteine through phenylalanine. The entry retains the CDR3 DNA only, 54 bases that are in frame from base 1. Per the germline V gene, SGHTA is the CDR1 and FQGNSA is the CDR2. On this clone: No antigen is known for it. One base away there is no much larger clone; base qualities are not given.

One collaborating source in Seattle enrolled patients while the patients were actively infected and followed the patients over time throughout the course of disease. Each collaborating institution followed its own protocols to collect whole blood in K2EDTA tubes. For TCRbeta analysis, collaborators shipped samples as frozen whole blood, isolated PBMCs, or DNA extracted from either of those sample types. The chain is made from TRBV7-2 and TRBJ2-4, with TRBD2 tentatively as D gene (6 bases match). The receptor was derived from a woman in her sixties with COVID-19, enrolled during active disease. Sequencing was performed on peripheral blood. CDR3 loop: CASSLYPISGVGQNIQYF. The DNA reads as follows: TGTGCCAGCAGCTTATATCCGATATCGGGGGTCGGCCAAAACATTCAGTACTTC. The full variable domain, completed from the reference TRBV7-2 and TRBJ2-4 proteins outside the CDR3, reads GAGVSQSPSNKVTEKGKDVELRCDPISGHTALYWYRQSLGQGLEFLIYFQGNSAPDKSGLPSDRFSAERTGGSVSTLTIQRTQQEDSAVYLCASSLYPISGVGQNIQYFGAGTRLSVL.